The sequence of this T cell receptor beta chain was determined in a study of cytomegalovirus exposure and HLA in healthy donors (dated by TCRdb to the late 2010s). In the study overall: An earlier analysis of some 600 of the donors reported approximately 260 Gb of sequence data and roughly 120 million unique TCR beta sequences obtained from about 170 million T cells. Roughly 300 gigabases of sequencing data and approximately 84 million unique TCR sequences were included in an early release covering 550 to 650 HLA-typed donors. The genetic ancestry cluster associated with self-reported Caucasian donors included around 76% of the roughly 400 genotyped donors. The study aimed to test whether cataloging public T cell receptors could reveal signatures of past pathogen exposure. The study used immunosequencing to profile the T cell repertoires of around 600 subjects and linked those repertoires to cytomegalovirus serostatus. In addition to the first cohort of 650 to 750 subjects, a separate validation cohort of 120 different subjects was used. The study combined high-throughput TCR immunosequencing, statistical association of individual TCRs with disease status, and machine learning to predict cytomegalovirus infection status. In a later analysis, previously published TCR beta repertoires from several hundred donors were re-analyzed and high-resolution HLA genotyping was added so that TCR occurrence patterns could be studied. The later analysis used no new phenotypic data to find candidate immune exposures, relying instead on TCR beta sequences and their occurrence across donors. An earlier analysis of around 540 of the donors applied high-throughput TCR beta sequencing to assess whether each TCR beta V gene segment acted as functional or pseudogenic. Alongside the repertoire data, information on donor age, sex, ethnicity and CMV serostatus was compiled. A later genetic analysis used genome-wide SNP genotypes for about 65% of the roughly 670 donors, treating that subset as a discovery cohort. Every repertoire in the discovery cohort had been generated on one and the same sequencing platform. Both class I and class II loci were covered by HLA typing, at four-digit resolution. The number of typed donors differed by locus: about 620-640 for A, B, C, DRB1 and DQB1; about 520 for DQA1; over 600 for DPA1; and about 470 for DPB1. Roughly 5 DR-DQ haplotypes were handled as single units for association and clustering, since linkage in the cohort was strong. Across some 400 genotyped donors of the cohort, an average of approximately 220,000 unique TCR beta nucleotide sequences per donor were sequenced, and around 20% of those sequences were non-productive.

The cohort consisted of 650 to 850 healthy bone marrow donors. Cohort members were all nominally healthy when sampled, although unrecorded immune exposures were likely present. The donor tested CMV seronegative and was one of the 352 seronegative cohort members. A peripheral blood sample was provided by each donor, and peripheral blood mononuclear cells were used for TCR beta sequencing. Genomic DNA was extracted from the blood cell samples with the Qiagen DNeasy Blood Extraction Kit. Trimming costs V 3 bases and J 2 bases, and their ends lie 12 bases apart. The CDR3 goes from the cysteine to the phenylalanine over 14 residues. Only the CDR3 region is kept as DNA, spanning 42 bases read in frame from base 1. The germline V gene encodes CDR1 SGHDT and CDR2 YYEEEE. Receptor libraries were prepared by the immunoSEQ multiplex PCR assay. A mixture of 60 forward primers for TCR Vbeta segments and 13 reverse primers for TCR Jbeta segments was used in the multiplex PCR. The CDR3 region of rearranged TCR beta genes was amplified from genomic DNA by a multiplex PCR assay. The amplified TCR beta libraries were sequenced on the Illumina HiSeq System as 87-base-pair reads. On the study's bioinformatics: In a later analysis, some 80 million unique TCR beta chains were counted across the 690 or so repertoires, and roughly 10 million of these chains were shared by at least two donors. To remove PCR and sequencing errors, raw reads were error-corrected and collapsed into unique sequences using a nearest-neighbor algorithm that merged closely related sequences. CDR3 sequences were aligned to IMGT reference sequences to assign V, D and J gene segments. For a sequence to be retained, a match of at least six nucleotides was required to both a V gene segment and a J gene segment. A rearrangement counted as productive if the CDR3 had no stop codons and remained in frame with V and J, and every other rearrangement counted as non-productive. CDR3 was defined by IMGT convention, running from the second conserved V-encoded cysteine to the conserved J-encoded phenylalanine. Sequences without an unambiguous match to a single V gene segment were excluded from the earlier analysis of approximately 560 of the donors. In an earlier analysis of roughly 500 of the donors, V segments were called functional above 56.7% productive rearrangements and were called segregating when the between-donor standard deviation exceeded 5%. A statistical classification framework was built to diagnose cytomegalovirus status from the catalog of TCR beta chain sequences. In a later analysis, TCR nucleotide sequences were compared against IMGT/GENE-DB human TR gene sequences so that V and J genes could be assigned. A later analysis assigned CDR3 sequences and most-parsimonious VDJ recombination scenarios with the TCRdist pipeline. In a later analysis, every TCR beta chain was defined by the combination of its CDR3 amino acid sequence and its V-gene family, and reads without a unique V-gene family were dropped. In a later analysis, 500 to 700 highly shared, low-generation-probability nucleotide sequences were removed to address suspected cross-contamination and a sequencing artifact. For each public chain, a later analysis derived a clonal expansion index from normalized ranks of inferred template counts within each repertoire. Generation probabilities in a later analysis came from a VDJ recombination model fitted to out-of-frame rearrangements, and those results were checked against IGoR. In a later analysis, TCR-TCR, TCR-HLA and TCR-CMV co-occurrence was scored with hypergeometric tests, and a repertoire-size bias correction was applied to TCR pairs. In a later analysis, false discovery rates were estimated by permuting HLA or CMV assignments 20 times. In a later analysis, co-occurring TCRs were grouped using DBSCAN, and TCRdist sequence similarity was added for clustering within HLA-allele-positive subsets. Repertoires with fewer than 30,000 or more than 120,000 public chains were left out of co-occurrence clustering, as were four to six repertoires with anomalous nucleotide sharing. Entries here come from immuneACCESS through TCRdb and include only in-frame sequences with V and J called. Some clones fail to appear in such tables; in the studies checked, an unresolved V gene covers under half of the shortfall, and the cause of the remainder is unknown. The V and J calls and clone size come from that table; D and trimming were worked out from the DNA. The sample includes over 100,000 clones, with more than 75% observed a single time. The top ten clonotypes cover 1.4% to 1.5% of the sample.

The paper's findings and limits, for the study overall: In vitro tests confirmed that a few of the cytomegalovirus-associated TCR beta chains recognize cytomegalovirus antigens. A further reported finding was that TCR beta sequences accurately predicted the HLA-A and HLA-B alleles for most subjects in the first cohort. A later analysis found that most CMV-associated TCR beta chains appeared HLA-restricted, with HLA associations seemingly driven largely by CMV exposure. According to the authors, the approach could potentially be generalized to other disease states and immunological phenotypes. The cohort was sequenced for TCR beta chains only, and without alpha or paired-chain data the features that could be detected were limited. Compared with equally common non-associated chains, HLA-associated TCR beta chains in a later analysis were more clonally expanded and had lower generation probabilities. Most TCR sequences were seen in very few donors, while some public TCRs were found in many individuals. Correlated functional status among segregating V segments might reflect linkage disequilibrium, but an unknown experimental factor could not be ruled out. In a later genetic analysis, fewer N-insertions in productive TCRs were reported among donors in an Asian-associated ancestry cluster than the roughly 700-donor mean. In a later genetic analysis, a missense DCLRE1C variant was associated with V-gene and J-gene trimming of TCR beta chains, and the association was replicated in an independent cohort. Roughly 17 rarely observed V segments, including chromosome 9 orphons, were excluded from the earlier analysis of 550 to 700 of the donors because counts were too low. The 87-base-pair reads could not distinguish some IMGT-functional V segments, including TRBV6-2 and TRBV6-3, so those segments were excluded. Because HLA typing was missing for some donors at each locus, association tests included only the typed subset. The classifier was reported to diagnose cytomegalovirus status with high specificity and sensitivity in both the original and validation cohorts. Specific HLA alleles were associated with 18,000 or so TCR beta sequences at a false discovery rate of 0.05 in a later analysis. When HLA alleles, especially DR and DQ, strongly co-occurred, TCR associations were difficult to assign to individual alleles. The study gave a list of some 150 TCR beta chains associated with cytomegalovirus. A group of highly shared sequence variants was considered likely to be a technical artifact of the sequencing pipeline. Immune exposure information for the cohort was limited to CMV serostatus. Broadly in line with IMGT annotations, most TCR beta V segments showed up in productive rearrangements about 87% or about 30% of the time in an earlier analysis of 587 of the donors. Roughly uniform sequencing depth across donors was assumed in presence/absence analyses, although this assumption may not hold. According to a later analysis, parvovirus B19, influenza, CMV and Epstein-Barr virus appeared linked to several top co-occurrence clusters. In a later analysis, the rate of TCR association differed among HLA loci, with DRB1 alleles having the most associated TCRs and HLA-C alleles having the fewest.

As concerns this clone: Its antigen is unknown. Within one base of it there is no much larger clone, and no base qualities were kept.

This clonotype was sampled from a female donor in good health and CMV-seronegative. The sequencing sample was made of PBMCs. The V and J genes are TRBV5-6 and TRBJ2-7, with a weak D call of TRBD2 (6 bases match). The nucleotide sequence is TGTGCCAGCAGCTGGAGGGCGGGCCCCTACGAGCAGTACTTC. It specifies CASSWRAGPYEQYF.